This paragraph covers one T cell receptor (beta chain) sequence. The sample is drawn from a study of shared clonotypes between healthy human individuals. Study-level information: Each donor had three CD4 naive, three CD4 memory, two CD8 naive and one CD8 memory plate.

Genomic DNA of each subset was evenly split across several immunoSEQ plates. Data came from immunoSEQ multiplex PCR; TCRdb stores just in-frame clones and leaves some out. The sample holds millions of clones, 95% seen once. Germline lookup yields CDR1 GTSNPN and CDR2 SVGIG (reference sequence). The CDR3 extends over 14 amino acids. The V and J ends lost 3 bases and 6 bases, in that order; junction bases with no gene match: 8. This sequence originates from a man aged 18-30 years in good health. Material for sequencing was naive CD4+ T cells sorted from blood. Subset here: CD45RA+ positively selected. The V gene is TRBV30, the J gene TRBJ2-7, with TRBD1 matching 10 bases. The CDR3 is CAWRAGTGASEQYF. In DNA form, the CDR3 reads TGTGCCTGGAGAGCCGGGACAGGGGCATCCGAGCAGTACTTC.